The 22 T cell receptor beta chains below all came from one sample that was sequenced in a study of blood T cell repertoires in COVID-19. Some clones are missing from TCRdb's copy, which holds only in-frame ones; the method was immunoSEQ multiplex PCR. Counted here are approximately 72,000 clones, around 85% occurring once; the ten biggest clones make up 35%. Sequenced material: peripheral blood. The receptor source for this set is a woman of 80 years or more with active or convalescent COVID-19.

The CDR3 nucleotides read TGCGCCAGCAGCCACGGGAGGGCCGGGGGAGGGAACACTGAAGCTTTCTTT. Translation gives CASSHGRAGGGNTEAFF. The chain recombines TRBV5-1 with TRBJ1-1; maybe TRBD1 (5 bases). The V gene's germline CDR1 is SGHRS and CDR2 YFSETQ. The V end was cut by 4 bases, the J end by 1 base, with 20 bases between. The CDR3 covers 17 residues.

The chain uses TRBV3-1 (or the pseudogene TRBV3-2) and TRBJ1-1; unclear D gene. The V end was cut by 3 bases, the J end by 3 bases, with 11 bases between. CDR3 length: 14 amino acids. The germline CDR1 and CDR2 sequences are LGHDT and YNNKEL (reference sequence). CDR3 DNA: TGTGCCAGCAGCCAGACGGCGCAGGACACTGAAGCTTTCTTT. This translates into CASSQTAQDTEAFF.

The V call is TRBV5-6, the J call TRBJ2-5; D might be TRBD2 (6 bases). This CDR3 comprises 15 residues. Germline V CDR1 and CDR2: SGHDT, YYEEEE. V shed 4 bases and J shed 2 bases, with 15 bases lying between them. CDR3 DNA sequence: TGTGCCAGCAGCCCGGTCGGGACTCTACAAGAGACCCAGTACTTC. It is translated as CASSPVGTLQETQYF.

This chain links TRBV19 with TRBJ1-2; the match to TRBD1 covers 7 bases. This CDR3 spans 14 amino acids. Trimming at V came to 8 bases and at J to 5 bases, leaving 11 bases not matched to a gene. Germline V gene lookup returns CDR1 LNHDA and CDR2 SQIVND (reference sequence). The CDR3 is CASSSGGWDYGYTF. The CDR3 DNA follows: TGTGCCAGTTCATCAGGGGGTTGGGATTATGGCTACACCTTC. Complete variable domain (other parts from reference TRBV19 and TRBJ1-2): DGGITQSPKYLFRKEGQNVTLSCEQNLNHDAMYWYRQDPGQGLRLIYYSQIVNDFQKGDIAEGYSVSREKKESFPLTVTSAQKNPTAFYLCASSSGGWDYGYTFGSGTRLTVV.

The chain has TRBV7-2 and TRBJ1-2; no reliable D call. The length of the CDR3 is 15 residues. The germline V gene encodes CDR1 SGHTA and CDR2 FQGNSA. V lost 2 bases and J lost 4, with 14 bases in between. CDR3 sequence: CASSLSGSGSYGYTF. The DNA for the CDR3 is TGTGCCAGCAGCTTATCCGGTTCGGGGAGCTATGGCTACACCTTC.

This clone came up once. The CDR3 nucleotides read TGTGCCAGTTCTCAGGGTTCTATGGGGGAGCAGTACTTC. Protein: CASSQGSMGEQYF. The chain uses TRBV19 and TRBJ2-7; D might be TRBD1 (5 bases). Trimming stripped 8 bases from V and 7 bases from J, with 18 bases between. The CDR3 length is 13 residues. Germline lookup yields CDR1 LNHDA and CDR2 SQIVND (reference sequence).

V gene TRBV27 combines with J gene TRBJ1-4; 10 bases match TRBD1. This CDR3 spans 18 amino acids. The germline gives CDR1 MNHEY, CDR2 SMNVEV (reference sequence). The J segment lost 6 bases and the V segment lost 2 bases, leaving 12 bases of the junction unmatched. CDR3 nucleotides: TGTGCCAGCAGTTTAATCTTTGGTAAAGACAGGGGGCATGAAAAACTGTTTTTT. Its translation is CASSLIFGKDRGHEKLFF.

The chain carries TRBV15 and TRBJ2-4, with 11 positions matching TRBD1. The germline V gene encodes CDR1 LNHNV and CDR2 YYDKDF (reference sequence). J was trimmed by 1 base and V by 7 bases; bases with no gene match: 9. This CDR3 has 17 residues. The CDR3 DNA follows: TGTGCCACCACTGGACAGGGGGCGGTAATGGCCAAAAACATTCAGTACTTC. Translating it yields CATTGQGAVMAKNIQYF.

V gene TRBV19 combines with J gene TRBJ1-4; 9 nucleotides match TRBD1. Germline V CDR1 and CDR2: LNHDA, SQIVND (reference sequence). This CDR3 comprises 15 residues. The V gene end was trimmed by 3 bases and the J gene end by 7 bases; junction bases not matched to a gene: 6. CDR3 amino acids: CASSMQGTGIEKLFF. CDR3 bases: TGTGCCAGTAGTATGCAAGGGACAGGGATTGAAAAACTGTTTTTT.

The J gene is TRBJ1-4, the V gene TRBV21-1; no DNA check was done on the table's D call, TRBD1. TRBV21-1 is classified as a pseudogene. This CDR3 is built from 16 residues. For the CDR3, the DNA is TGTGCCAGCAGCAAAGGCTTGGCAGGAACTAATGAAAAACTGTTTTTT. Protein: CASSKGLAGTNEKLFF.

The chain joins TRBV7-2 to TRBJ2-1, with D possibly being TRBD2 (6 bases). Germline loops: CDR1 SGHTA, CDR2 FQGNSA. Deletions cut 3 bases from V and 0 bases from J, with 9 bases between. There are 15 residues in the CDR3. This CDR3 reads CASSLGGGSYNEQFF. Here the CDR3 DNA reads TGTGCCAGCAGCTTGGGGGGTGGCTCCTACAATGAGCAGTTCTTC.

Details on this clone: Compared with germline, one end of the junction differs, possibly owing to a read error. The chain couples TRBV3-1 (or the pseudogene TRBV3-2) to TRBJ2-7, with D possibly being TRBD1 (7 bases). The CDR3 has 14 residues. Per germline, CDR1 LGHDT and CDR2 YNNKEL (reference sequence). CDR3 loop: CASSQSGQGGKKGF. CDR3 in DNA: TGTGCCAGCAGCCAATCTGGGCAGGGGGGAAAAAAGGGCTTC.

This chain uses TRBV7-8 with TRBJ2-1; TRBD2 matches at 9 bases. Trimming at V came to 5 bases and at J to 6 bases, leaving 11 bases not matched to a gene. Germline V CDR1 and CDR2: SGHVS, FQNEAQ. This CDR3 is built from 16 residues. The DNA for the CDR3 is TGTGCCAGCAGCACCCCTGGCGGGGGGGTTTTCAATGAGCAGTTCTTC. This gives the protein CASSTPGGGVFNEQFF.

The V and J genes are TRBV27 and TRBJ2-7; D remains unclear. Trimming took off 4 bases at V and 3 bases at J, with 13 bases between the two ends. Germline V gives CDR1 MNHEY, CDR2 SMNVEV (reference sequence). CDR3 size: 14 residues. CDR3: CASSSRVVDYEQYF. In DNA, the CDR3 is TGTGCCAGCAGTTCCCGGGTGGTGGACTACGAGCAGTACTTC.

The chain links TRBV4-3 to TRBJ1-2; 7 bases match TRBD1. The germline CDR1 and CDR2 sequences are LGHNA and YSLEER. The CDR3 covers 14 residues. The V gene end was trimmed by 0 bases and the J gene end by 4 bases; junction bases not matched to a gene: 2. DNA of the CDR3: TGCGCCAGCAGCCAAGATAGGGGGCTCTATGGCTACACCTTC. Translated: CASSQDRGLYGYTF.

The chain has TRBV28 and TRBJ1-2; TRBD1 matches 11 bases. The CDR3 length is 17 residues. The V segment lost 4 bases and the J segment 4 bases; nucleotides outside the gene matches: 11. Per germline, CDR1 MDHEN and CDR2 SYDVKM. This chain's CDR3 is CASSSDRGPSAAYGYTF. The CDR3, as DNA: TGTGCCAGCAGTTCGGACAGGGGGCCCTCGGCCGCCTATGGCTACACCTTC.

This clone was observed once. The chain carries TRBV19 and TRBJ1-6; 10 nucleotides agree with TRBD1. Trimming cost V 1 base and J 12 bases; bases outside gene matches: 6. The germline V gene encodes CDR1 LNHDA and CDR2 SQIVND (reference sequence). This CDR3 is built from 15 residues. This chain's CDR3 is CASSIGGDRGGPLHF. In nucleotides, the CDR3 is TGTGCCAGTAGTATAGGCGGGGACAGGGGTGGACCCCTCCACTTT.

The rearrangement joins TRBV12-2 to TRBJ1-1; TRBD1, the table's D call, was not compared with the DNA. TRBV12-2 is described as a pseudogene. CDR3 length: 15 residues. CDR3 in amino acids: CASRSGQGMNTEAFF. The CDR3 nucleotides read TGTGCAAGTCGCTCTGGACAGGGCATGAACACTGAAGCTTTCTTT.

The sample holds a few counts of this clone. The rearrangement links TRBV28 to TRBJ2-7; D is ambiguous. Germline CDR1 MDHEN, CDR2 SYDVKM. This CDR3 is built from 13 residues. The CDR3 spells CAWPPTVPYEQYF. As DNA, the CDR3 is TGTGCTTGGCCGCCGACTGTCCCTTACGAGCAGTACTTC. Using reference TRBV28 and TRBJ2-7 for the parts outside the CDR3, the full variable domain is DVKVTQSSRYLVKRTGEKVFLECVQDMDHENMFWYRQDPGLGLRLIYFSYDVKMKEKGDIPEGYSVSREKKERFSLILESASTNQTSMYLCAWPPTVPYEQYFGPGTRLTVT.

The chain carries TRBV19 and TRBJ1-3, with 7 bases that match TRBD1. CDR1 is LNHDA, CDR2 SQIVND, per germline (reference sequence). This CDR3 has 17 amino acids. V shed 4 bases and J 0 bases; nucleotides not matched to a gene: 9. The CDR3 region is CASSTFTGTASGNTIYF. CDR3 nucleotide sequence: TGTGCCAGTAGTACTTTTACGGGGACAGCCTCTGGAAACACCATATATTTT.

V and J are TRBV27 and TRBJ2-1, with 7 positions matching TRBD2. Germline loops: CDR1 MNHEY, CDR2 SMNVEV (reference sequence). The CDR3 runs 17 residues. V lost 2 bases, J lost 0 bases, and 7 bases stayed unmatched. DNA for the CDR3: TGTGCCAGCAGTTTACAAGCGGGGAGGAGCTCCTACAATGAGCAGTTCTTC. Encoded protein: CASSLQAGRSSYNEQFF.

This chain connects TRBV5-1 to TRBJ1-2; the D is unclear. Germline values: CDR1 SGHRS, CDR2 YFSETQ. Trimming left V 5 bases short and J 9 bases short, with 5 bases between. This CDR3 spans 9 amino acids. In DNA form, the CDR3 reads TGCGCCAGCAGGACACGCTACACCTTC. The encoded protein is CASRTRYTF.